This note documents a single T cell receptor beta chain sequence. Its matching antigen is unknown. One junction end does not reproduce the germline sequence, and a read error may be involved. The authors ran the assay at deep level. How the authors handled the data: With immunoSEQ giving junction-only sequences and no quality scores, filtering differed. The method was immunoSEQ multiplex PCR; TCRdb's version includes in-frame clones alone and lacks a portion of them. V and J calls and clone size are given by that table; D and trimming were obtained from the DNA. The data contain hundreds of thousands of clones, about 74% of them singletons. These data belong to a study of shared clonotypes between healthy human individuals. Notes on the study in general: The four-donor shared clonotypes exceeded non-shared clonotypes in generation probability, with non-shared ones scoring lower. Sharing across four donors was highest in naive CD4 (around 5%) and lowest in memory CD8 (roughly 0.4%).

This CDR3 contains 15 residues. CDR1 is LNHDA and CDR2 is SQIVND in the germline V gene (reference sequence). The source of this sequence is a woman younger than 45 in good health. Material for sequencing was memory CD4+ T cells sorted from blood. Subset noted: CD45RA-negative fraction. The chain links TRBV19 to TRBJ2-7; 7 nucleotides match TRBD1. The DNA for the CDR3 is TGTGCCAGTAGTCCGTCGGGACAGACCTCCCACGAGCAGTACTTC. This translates into CASSPSGQTSHEQYF.